The 8 T cell receptor beta chains presented below share a single source sample, sequenced in a study of blood T cell repertoires in COVID-19 (dated by TCRdb to the early 2020s). Receptor libraries were prepared by the immunoSEQ multiplex PCR assay. Not all clones reach the TCRdb copy of this immuneACCESS table, which keeps in-frame sequences only. Checked studies attribute under half of the gap to unresolved V genes and leave the rest unexplained. The sample table contains about 120,000 clones; only one count was recorded for 78% of them. The ten largest clones represent about 2.3% of the sample. The sequenced sample consisted of peripheral blood. The receptors come from a man between 65 and 79 years old with acute or convalescent COVID-19.

This clone was detected a few times. The chain recombines TRBV30 with TRBJ1-4, with D maybe TRBD1 (5 bases). In germline, CDR1 is GTSNPN, CDR2 SVGIG (reference sequence). This CDR3 is built from 14 residues. The V end lost 3 bases, the J end lost 7 bases, and 15 bases lay between the germline ends. For the CDR3, the DNA is TGTGCCTGGAGATGGGGGGAATGGAGTGAAAAACTGTTTTTT. Encoded protein: CAWRWGEWSEKLFF.

The V gene is TRBV19, the J gene TRBJ1-5; 8 nucleotides align to TRBD1. Germline CDR1 LNHDA, CDR2 SQIVND (reference sequence). V shed 4 bases, J shed 0 bases, and the junction held 8 bases outside the gene matches. The CDR3 is 17 amino acids. CDR3 loop: CASSTTGVGDSNQPQHF. The DNA for the CDR3 is TGTGCCAGTAGTACGACAGGGGTCGGAGATAGCAATCAGCCCCAGCATTTT.

The CDR3 DNA is TGCGCCAGCAGCTCGGAACAGTTGAACACTGAAGCTTTCTTT. As protein: CASSSEQLNTEAFF. This chain uses TRBV5-1 with TRBJ1-1; no reliable D call. The germline V gene has CDR1 SGHRS and CDR2 YFSETQ. The CDR3 contains 14 residues. V was pared by 3 bases and J by 0 bases, with 9 bases between.

The chain carries TRBV5-1 and TRBJ1-2; no firm D call. The CDR3 sequence is 14 residues long. Germline lookup yields CDR1 SGHRS and CDR2 YFSETQ. Between the trimmed V and J ends, which lost 4 bases and 2 bases, there was a span of 12 bases. CDR3 in amino acids: CASSTPTNNYGYTF. CDR3 in DNA: TGCGCCAGCAGCACCCCGACAAACAACTATGGCTACACCTTC.

This chain connects TRBV5-4 to TRBJ2-5; 7 bases match TRBD2. The germline V gene has CDR1 SGHNT and CDR2 YYREEE (reference sequence). CDR3 length equals 14 residues. Losses at the gene ends were 0 bases for V and 1 base for J; bases not matched to a gene: 0. The CDR3 protein is CASSLGGGQETQYF. CDR3 bases: TGTGCCAGCAGCTTGGGGGGGGGCCAAGAGACCCAGTACTTC.

Comments on this clone: The DNA is omitted, as the CDR3 cannot be located on it reliably, and the CDR3 follows TCRdb's listing. The genes are TRBV7-2 and TRBJ2-4; TRBD2 is taken as the D call from the table, unchecked against the DNA. The length of the CDR3 is 12 amino acids, counting both ends. Germline V gene lookup returns CDR1 SGHTA and CDR2 FQGNSA. CDR3 loop: CASSLVAGGIYF.

V gene TRBV11-2 combines with J gene TRBJ2-5; 9 bases agree with TRBD2. Germline lookup yields CDR1 SGHAT and CDR2 FQNNGV. The CDR3 runs 16 residues. After removal of 2 bases from V and 3 bases from J, the junction contained 7 bases not matched to a gene. CDR3 in DNA: TGTGCCAGCAGCTTAAGTCTGGCTAGCGGGGAAGAGACCCAGTACTTC. Amino acids: CASSLSLASGEETQYF.

The chain has TRBV19 and TRBJ2-2; tentative D call: TRBD1 (6 bases). Germline loops: CDR1 LNHDA, CDR2 SQIVND (reference sequence). V shed 3 bases and J shed 0 bases, with 11 bases lying between them. This CDR3 spans 16 amino acids. This CDR3 reads CASSMMRTANTGELFF. The DNA for the CDR3 is TGTGCCAGTAGTATGATGAGGACAGCGAACACCGGGGAGCTGTTTTTT.